This record looks at one T cell receptor beta chain sequence and its context. The sample holds a few counts of this clonotype. Its recognized antigen is unknown. No quality values exist for individual bases; no much larger clone is one base distant. What this sample's treatment or condition label stands for: approximately 11-day PBMC culture with coronavirus spike peptide pools or control peptides (ViraFEST assay). The ViraFEST assay, used in the study, expanded antigen-specific T cells with peptide pools and then identified the expanded clonotypes through TCR sequencing. The positive SARS-CoV-2 PCR tests of the convalescent patients were dated from March to December 2020, before the Alpha, Beta and Delta variants emerged in the United States. PBMCs were cultured at 1.5 million to 2.5 million per well in IMDM supplemented with approximately 5% human AB serum and about 9.6 IU/ml IL-2, with 9.5 to 10 ug/ml peptide pools added. On days 3 and 7, half of the culture medium was replaced with fresh IL-2-containing medium. After around 11 days of culture, CD4+ T cells were isolated by negative selection using the EasySep CD4+ T cell isolation kit. Ficoll-Paque Plus gradient centrifugation was used to isolate PBMCs from whole blood, and the isolated PBMCs were then either used fresh or cryopreserved at -140C. Each culture condition was generally run in triplicate wells.

This record comes from a study of vaccination and CD4 T cells after COVID-19 (dated by TCRdb to between 2022 and 2023). About the full investigation: Every convalescent patient had a positive nasal swab PCR test for SARS-CoV-2, with mild disease in 9 or 10 patients and severe disease in one. The convalescent cohort included six males and four females, with two Hispanic individuals, seven Caucasians, two Asians and one multiracial person. Participants received two doses of either the Pfizer-BioNTech BNT162b2 vaccine (n=8) or the Moderna mRNA-1273 vaccine (n=2). Post-COVID blood samples from convalescent patients were collected a median of around 100 days after diagnosis, with a range of roughly 30 to 170 days. The time from the second vaccine dose to post-vaccine blood sampling had a median of around 72 days and ranged from about 12 to 250 days. For stimulating the cultures, overlapping spike peptide pools were used, derived from SARS-CoV-2 as well as from the common cold coronaviruses HCoV-NL63, HCoV-OC43 and HCoV-229E. As controls, cultures received a CEFX viral epitope pool (the positive control), an HIV-1 Nef peptide pool (the negative control), or no peptide at all. The spike-specific CD4+ TCR repertoire was compared before and after mRNA vaccination in approximately ten COVID-19 convalescent patients and a few infection-naive healthy vaccine recipients. Points the paper makes about the study in general: In convalescent patients, nearly all vaccine-specific clones (304 of 307) were found to be mono-reactive for SARS-CoV-2 spike rather than cross-reactive with common cold coronaviruses. In convalescent patients, a median about 84% of post-vaccine SARS-CoV-2-reactive clones were detected only after vaccination, and vaccine-specific priming was suggested by this finding. The median count of SARS-CoV-2-reactive clonotypes went up from 21 after infection to 38 after vaccination, although the change was not significant. The study included relatively few convalescent patients and did not analyze early timepoints after natural infection.

Library method: PCR. At the Johns Hopkins FTIC core, DNA from the cultured CD4+ T cells underwent TCR sequencing with the Oncomine TCR Beta short-read assay. The QIAamp micro DNA kit was used to extract genomic DNA from the cultured CD4+ T cells. Oncomine TCR Beta libraries from cultured CD4+ T cells were pooled with unique dual indexes and sequenced on an Illumina iSeq 100. From the authors' description of their analysis: Non-productive sequences were removed, and CDR3s that did not start with C, did not end with F or W, or were shorter than 7 amino acids were discarded. Antigen-specific clonotypes were identified using the MANAFEST web application through comparison of peptide-stimulated wells with reference and other culture wells. Positive clones required FDR below 0.05, an odds ratio above 5, and productive frequency above 0.1% in at least two of three replicate wells. A clonotype was classed as cross-reactive if the clonotype showed significant expansion both in SARS-CoV-2 spike wells and in at least one common cold coronavirus spike condition. Levenshtein distances (stringdist) and unrooted phylogenetic trees (ape) in R version 3.6.1 were used to assess CDR3 homology. TCRdb trimmed public reads at Q25 via fastp, called clones via MiXCR and kept in-frame beta chains. Identical CDR3 protein sequences are pooled into one entry, listed with their most common genes and DNA. The V and J calls were not made by the authors but by TCRdb's processing. The sample table shows almost 20,000 distinct CDR3 sequences, and around 52% are seen once. The top ten clones comprise about 8.2% of the sample.

Sequences GTSNPN (CDR1) and SVGIG (CDR2) are obtained from the germline V gene (reference sequence). V is cut back by 2 bases and J by 3 bases, with 8 bases in the junction unmatched. From the cysteine up to the phenylalanine, the CDR3 has a length of 16 residues. Only CDR3 DNA is held: 48 bases, read in frame from base 1. This receptor was identified in a human donor who had recovered from COVID-19. The sample taken for sequencing was CD4+ T cells from blood, cultured in vitro. The V and J genes are TRBV30 and TRBJ1-5; TRBD1 matches 9 bases in the middle. The sequenced DNA: TGTGCCTGGAGTCGTCCCGGGACAGGGAACAATCAGCCCCAGCATTTT. Its product reads: CAWSRPGTGNNQPQHF.